The sequence of this T cell receptor (beta chain) was determined in a study of a mutant IDH1 vaccine in newly diagnosed glioma. Across the whole study: Antecedent treatment encompassed radiotherapy, temozolomide, or their combination; the majority received both.

Time point described: week 5, during vaccination. A 20-mer mutant IDH1 peptide at 300 ug was injected subcutaneously with topical imiquimod. Germline values: CDR1 MNHNS, CDR2 SASEGT. V was shortened by 2 bases and J by 0 bases, with 7 bases between the two germline ends. CDR3 size: 14 residues. Data came from immunoSEQ multiplex PCR; TCRdb stores just in-frame clones and leaves some out. Among roughly 30,000 clones listed, about 89% were seen once. This clone has only one observation. The target antigen is unknown. The TCR sequence derives from a man aged 18 to 29 with glioma. The starting material was PBMCs, obtained from a glioma patient whose treatment included an IDH1 peptide vaccine. The gene calls are TRBV6-1 and TRBJ2-5; D is uncertain. CDR3 DNA sequence: TGTGCCAGCAGTGAATCTGGGTACCAAGAGACCCAGTACTTC. This gives the protein CASSESGYQETQYF.